The 22 T cell receptor beta chains below were found in one sample sequenced in a study of shared clonotypes between healthy human individuals. TCRdb keeps only in-frame clones here, not all; method: immunoSEQ multiplex PCR. The data hold about 480,000 clones, with around 79% observed a single time. The source material was PBMCs. The source is a woman aged 40 to 55 in good health. Some clones in this sample may be carry-over from other donors' samples.

The CDR3 nucleotides read TGTGCCAGCAGCTTGCTCGGGAGTTGGGAGACCCAGTACTTC. Translating gives CASSLLGSWETQYF. V is TRBV7-9 and J is TRBJ2-5, with a possible D match to TRBD2 (6 bases). CDR3 size: 14 residues. The germline V and J ends were trimmed by 3 bases and 5 bases, with 13 bases remaining between them. Germline V CDR1 and CDR2: SEHNR, FQNEAQ (reference sequence).

This sequence joins TRBV5-1 and TRBJ2-5; 8 nucleotides match TRBD2. The J call is doubtful: the DNA matches TRBJ2-7 better. The CDR3 consists of 15 residues. Germline values: CDR1 SGHRS, CDR2 YFSETQ. The CDR3 reads CASSFSGTYSYEQYF. The CDR3 DNA follows: TGCGCCAGCAGCTTTAGCGGGACCTACTCCTACGAGCAGTACTTC.

In nucleotides, the CDR3 is TGCGCCAGCAGCTTGGACGCAAACTATGGCTACACCTTC. Its protein is CASSLDANYGYTF. The chain links TRBV5-1 to TRBJ1-2; no clear D. The CDR3 has 13 amino acids. Deletions cut 0 bases from V and 2 bases from J, with 5 bases between. Looked up from germline, CDR1 is SGHRS and CDR2 is YFSETQ.

The rearrangement links TRBV5-1 to TRBJ2-3; TRBD2 is a possible D gene (7 bases). The V end lost 4 bases, the J end lost 0 bases, and 15 bases lay between the germline ends. The CDR3 has 16 amino acids. The germline CDR1 and CDR2 sequences are SGHRS and YFSETQ. DNA for the CDR3: TGCGCCAGCAGCCGGGGGGCGGGCTCTAGCACAGATACGCAGTATTTT. As protein: CASSRGAGSSTDTQYF.

This clone was seen a few times. CDR3 bases: TGCAGCGTTGATTCTGGGGATGAAAAACTGTTTTTT. Protein: CSVDSGDEKLFF. This chain uses TRBV29-1 with TRBJ1-4; no firm D call. Trimming pared 3 bases from V and 6 bases from J, leaving 8 bases between. This CDR3 is 12 amino acids long. Looked up from germline, CDR1 is SQVTM and CDR2 is ANQGSEA.

The rearrangement links TRBV19 to TRBJ1-4; D is undetermined. Per the germline V gene, CDR1 is LNHDA and CDR2 is SQIVND (reference sequence). This CDR3 comprises 15 residues. Trimming left V 0 bases short and J 6 bases short, with 11 bases between. CDR3 loop: CASSIDRGADEKLFF. As DNA, the CDR3 is TGTGCCAGTAGTATAGATCGGGGAGCGGATGAAAAACTGTTTTTT.

The chain combines TRBV5-1 with TRBJ2-2, with D possibly being TRBD1 or TRBD2 (5 bases each). The ends were cut back, 3 bases at V and 5 bases at J, with 11 bases in the middle. CDR1 and CDR2 (germline): SGHRS, YFSETQ. The CDR3 length is 14 residues. The CDR3 sequence is CASSSGTATGELFF. CDR3 bases: TGCGCCAGCAGCTCCGGGACGGCGACCGGGGAGCTGTTTTTT.

V is TRBV4-3 and J is TRBJ2-1; D unresolved. Germline V gives CDR1 LGHNA, CDR2 YSLEER. Trimming cost V 0 bases and J 8 bases, with 11 bases left between them. The CDR3 sequence is 14 residues long. CDR3 region: CASSQDLLSDEQFF. CDR3 coding DNA: TGCGCCAGCAGCCAAGATCTCCTTTCAGATGAGCAGTTCTTC.

About this clone: The same CDR3 also results from other DNA sequences found in this sample. This chain joins TRBV28 and TRBJ2-7, with a tentative D call TRBD1 (6 bases). Germline V gene sequence: CDR1 MDHEN, CDR2 SYDVKM. The CDR3 is 12 residues long. V was cut by 6 bases and J by 5 bases, with 11 bases left in between. The chain's CDR3 is CASSLNRDEQYF. For the CDR3, the DNA is TGTGCCAGCAGCTTAAACAGGGACGAGCAGTACTTC.

The genes are TRBV6-5 and TRBJ2-2; TRBD2 matches 9 bases. The CDR3 sequence is 15 residues long. CDR1 and CDR2 (germline): MNHEY, SVGAGI. The ends lost 6 bases at V and 7 bases at J; junction bases unmatched: 9. The CDR3 sequence: CASRPLAGRFGELFF. The CDR3, as DNA: TGTGCCAGCAGACCCCTAGCGGGAAGGTTCGGGGAGCTGTTTTTT.

The rearrangement uses TRBV7-3 and TRBJ2-6, with a tentative D call TRBD2 (5 bases). Per the germline V gene, CDR1 is SGHTA and CDR2 is FQGTGA. The CDR3 contains 14 residues. Trimming stripped 5 bases from V and 9 bases from J, with 14 bases between. Here the CDR3 reads CASSIDLGDNVLTF. The CDR3 DNA reads as TGTGCCAGCAGCATCGACCTGGGAGACAACGTCCTGACTTTC.

Concerning this clone itself: Possible read error: a much larger clone is one base away. The identical CDR3 is also encoded by other nucleotide sequences in the sample. DNA for the CDR3: TGTGCCAGCAGCGTAGGCTGGGGAGATACCCAGTATTTT. It codes for CASSVGWGDTQYF. The V gene is TRBV9, the J gene TRBJ2-3, with D perhaps matching TRBD2 (5 bases). There are 13 residues in the CDR3. Germline V lookup: CDR1 SGDLS, CDR2 YYNGEE.

The V and J genes are TRBV4-1 and TRBJ2-1, with D uncertain. Germline V lookup: CDR1 MGHRA, CDR2 YSYEKL. V was trimmed by 2 bases and J by 8 bases, leaving 22 bases between them. The CDR3 has 17 amino acids. CDR3 sequence (DNA): TGCGCCAGCAGCCAACCCATAGGCCGAGGTGGGTACGATGAGCAGTTCTTC. Amino acids: CASSQPIGRGGYDEQFF.

This sequence joins TRBV28 and TRBJ1-2, with 7 bases that match TRBD1. With 7 bases clipped from V and 3 bases from J, the junction kept 5 bases outside the gene matches. CDR1 and CDR2 (germline): MDHEN, SYDVKM. CDR3 length: 13 amino acids. The CDR3 coding sequence is TGTGCCAGCACGACAGGGCTTGACTATGGCTACACCTTC. Residues: CASTTGLDYGYTF.

This chain connects TRBV4-2 to TRBJ1-1; D is perhaps TRBD1 (6 bases). The CDR3 extends over 15 amino acids. Per the germline V gene, CDR1 is LGHNA and CDR2 is YNFKEQ. Trimming stripped 4 bases from V and 5 bases from J, with 17 bases between. This CDR3 is CASSPGQGKITEAFF. CDR3 DNA sequence: TGTGCCAGCAGCCCCGGGCAGGGGAAGATAACTGAAGCTTTCTTT.

This chain joins TRBV5-1 and TRBJ2-5, with D perhaps TRBD1 (6 bases). The J call is uncertain, as TRBJ2-7 better fits the DNA end. Germline V lookup: CDR1 SGHRS, CDR2 YFSETQ. The CDR3 has 15 amino acids. The CDR3 DNA reads TGCGCCAGCAGCTCGTTCGGTTGGGGGCTATACGAGCAGTACTTC. It yields the protein CASSSFGWGLYEQYF.

In this sample, this clone turned up once. This sequence joins TRBV19 and TRBJ2-2; D not certain. The length of the CDR3 is 16 residues. V shed 5 bases and J shed 4 bases, with 17 bases lying between them. The germline CDR1 and CDR2 sequences are LNHDA and SQIVND (reference sequence). CDR3 amino acids: CASSPSVQWATGELFF. The CDR3 DNA is TGTGCCAGTAGTCCCTCTGTTCAATGGGCCACCGGGGAGCTGTTTTTT.

This rearrangement joins TRBV30 to TRBJ1-5, with TRBD1 matching over 7 bases. The CDR3 sequence is 13 residues long. Per germline, CDR1 GTSNPN and CDR2 SVGIG (reference sequence). V trimming: 5 bases; J trimming: 1 base; junction bases outside the gene matches: 2. CDR3 sequence reads: CAWQDRSNQPQHF. The CDR3 nucleotides are TGTGCCTGGCAGGACAGGAGCAATCAGCCCCAGCATTTT. The complete variable domain, with remaining parts taken from reference TRBV30 and TRBJ1-5, reads SQTIHQWPATLVQPVGSPLSLECTVEGTSNPNLYWYRQAAGRGLQLLFYSVGIGQISSEVPQNLSASRPQDRQFILSSKKLLLSDSGFYLCAWQDRSNQPQHFGDGTRLSIL.

The V call is TRBV10-3, the J call TRBJ2-3; D gene unclear. CDR3 length equals 13 residues. The germline V and J ends were trimmed by 7 bases and 2 bases, with 10 bases remaining between them. The germline gives CDR1 ENHRY, CDR2 SYGVKD. Here the CDR3 DNA reads TGTGCCATCAAACGGCCTGACACAGATACGCAGTATTTT. Protein: CAIKRPDTDTQYF.

The V call is TRBV28, the J call TRBJ2-7; D gene unclear. CDR3 length equals 12 residues. With 2 bases removed from V and 6 bases from J, the gap between germline ends came to 8 bases. The germline V gene encodes CDR1 MDHEN and CDR2 SYDVKM. The CDR3 DNA reads TGTGCCAGCAGTTTAGCCCCGGGCGAGCAGTACTTC. Encoded protein: CASSLAPGEQYF. Full variable domain (outside the CDR3, taken from reference TRBV28 and TRBJ2-7): DVKVTQSSRYLVKRTGEKVFLECVQDMDHENMFWYRQDPGLGLRLIYFSYDVKMKEKGDIPEGYSVSREKKERFSLILESASTNQTSMYLCASSLAPGEQYFGPGTRLTVT.

The rearrangement links TRBV2 to TRBJ2-1; 11 bases match TRBD2. This CDR3 comprises 15 residues. V shed 6 bases, J shed 5 bases, and the junction held 6 bases outside the gene matches. Germline CDR1 and CDR2: SNHLY and FYNNEI. DNA for the CDR3: TGTGCCAGCAGACTGACTAGCGGGGAGAACAATGAGCAGTTCTTC. As protein: CASRLTSGENNEQFF.

The V and J genes are TRBV30 and TRBJ2-2; the match to TRBD1 covers 8 bases. With 0 bases clipped from V and 8 bases from J, the junction kept 5 bases outside the gene matches. Germline V gene sequence: CDR1 GTSNPN, CDR2 SVGIG (reference sequence). This CDR3 region has 14 residues. CDR3 loop: CAWSVLQGVGELFF. CDR3 coding DNA: TGTGCCTGGAGTGTACTACAGGGGGTAGGGGAGCTGTTTTTT.